This is a list of T cell receptor beta chains from one sample in a study of PD-L1 blockade in urothelial cancer. Only in-frame clones appear in the TCRdb table, and some are missing; sequencing was by immunoSEQ multiplex PCR. Here the sample spans approximately 93,000 clones, over 80% being singletons. Here the sequenced sample was PBMCs, taken around atezolizumab (anti-PD-L1) treatment. These receptors all come from a man in his 70s with urothelial cancer. Both conserved end residues are part of each CDR3. A D gene is named only where the DNA matches it firmly. Some rows mark clone size as missing; the rest say once, few, many or name a class of expanded clone.

j_gene: TRBJ2-1; abundance: .; v_gene: TRBV6-1; d_gene: .; CDR3nt: TGTGCCATTGCAACGGACAGCTCCTACAATGAGCAGTTCTTC; CDR3aa: CAIATDSSYNEQFF
j_gene: TRBJ1-5; abundance: .; v_gene: TRBV19; d_gene: TRBD1; CDR3nt: TGTGCCAGTAGGGGCGGACGGACAGGGGGGAATCAGCCCCAGCATTTT; CDR3aa: CASRGGRTGGNQPQHF
j_gene: TRBJ2-7; abundance: .; v_gene: TRBV5-4; d_gene: TRBD1; CDR3nt: TGTGCCAGCAGCAGACCGCGGGACAGGGAAGCCTACGAGCAGTACTTC; CDR3aa: CASSRPRDREAYEQYF
j_gene: TRBJ2-5; abundance: few; v_gene: TRBV29-1; d_gene: .; CDR3nt: TGCAGCGTTGGGGACAAGGATTTGGAGACCCAGTACTTC; CDR3aa: CSVGDKDLETQYF
j_gene: TRBJ1-1; abundance: .; v_gene: TRBV6-1; d_gene: TRBD1; CDR3nt: TGTGCCAGCAGTGGATGGACAGGGGGGTCGGACACTGAAGCTTTCTTT; CDR3aa: CASSGWTGGSDTEAFF
j_gene: TRBJ2-3; abundance: .; v_gene: TRBV7-3; d_gene: TRBD2; CDR3nt: TGTGCCAGCAGCTCTAGCGGGGGGACAGATACGCAGTATTTT; CDR3aa: CASSSSGGTDTQYF
j_gene: TRBJ2-3; abundance: .; v_gene: TRBV11-3; d_gene: .; CDR3nt: TGTGCCAGCAGTCTAATACTAACGGGTTTCACAGATACGCAGTATTTT; CDR3aa: CASSLILTGFTDTQYF
j_gene: TRBJ1-1; abundance: .; v_gene: TRBV19; d_gene: TRBD1; CDR3nt: TGTGCCAGTAGTATAGATCCTACAGGGGATCCTGAAGCTTTCTTT; CDR3aa: CASSIDPTGDPEAFF
j_gene: TRBJ2-7; abundance: once; v_gene: TRBV25-1; d_gene: .; CDR3nt: TGTGCCAGCAGTGTAGGGGTGAGCTCCTACGAGCAGTACTTC; CDR3aa: CASSVGVSSYEQYF
j_gene: TRBJ2-2; abundance: .; v_gene: TRBV4-1; d_gene: TRBD2; CDR3nt: TGCGCCAGCAGCACCCCGGGAGGGGCTACGACCCCCGGGGAGCTGTTTTTT; CDR3aa: CASSTPGGATTPGELFF
j_gene: TRBJ1-2; abundance: .; v_gene: TRBV6-5; d_gene: .; CDR3nt: TGTGCCAGCAGTTACTCCGAGACAGGTTCCAACTATGGCTACACCTTC; CDR3aa: CASSYSETGSNYGYTF
j_gene: TRBJ1-2; abundance: .; v_gene: TRBV6-6; d_gene: TRBD1; CDR3nt: TGTGCCAGCAAGGGACAGGGGGCGGTCGGCTACACCTTC; CDR3aa: CASKGQGAVGYTF
j_gene: TRBJ2-7; abundance: once; v_gene: TRBV18; d_gene: TRBD1; CDR3nt: TGTGCCAGCTCATCGGGACAGGGCCCCGGCTACGAGCAGTACTTC; CDR3aa: CASSSGQGPGYEQYF
j_gene: TRBJ2-5; abundance: .; v_gene: TRBV4-1; d_gene: .; CDR3nt: TGCGCCAGCAGCCAACCCGGACAGCAAGAGACCCAGTACTTC; CDR3aa: CASSQPGQQETQYF
j_gene: TRBJ2-7; abundance: .; v_gene: TRBV19; d_gene: TRBD1; CDR3nt: TGTGCCAGTAGTATAGATCACAGGGGAACCTACGAGCAGTACTTC; CDR3aa: CASSIDHRGTYEQYF
j_gene: TRBJ2-7; abundance: .; v_gene: TRBV19; d_gene: TRBD2; CDR3nt: TGTGCCAGTAGTGGACGCTCCGGGACTAGTGGGTTCTACGAGCAGTACTTC; CDR3aa: CASSGRSGTSGFYEQYF
j_gene: TRBJ2-5; abundance: .; v_gene: TRBV6-6; d_gene: .; CDR3nt: TGTGCCAGCAGTTTACTAGGGCGGCGGGAGACCCAGTACTTC; CDR3aa: CASSLLGRRETQYF
j_gene: TRBJ2-3; abundance: .; v_gene: TRBV2; d_gene: .; CDR3nt: TGTGCCAGCATCAAGGGGAAGACAGATACGCAGTATTTT; CDR3aa: CASIKGKTDTQYF
j_gene: TRBJ2-1; abundance: few; v_gene: TRBV9; d_gene: TRBD2; CDR3nt: TGTGCCAGCAGCGTACCCGGACTAGCGGGAATGGGTGAGCAGTTCTTC; CDR3aa: CASSVPGLAGMGEQFF
j_gene: TRBJ1-1; abundance: .; v_gene: TRBV5-1; d_gene: .; CDR3nt: TGCGCCAGCAGCTTGGATGGGAGTCAGAACACTGAAGCTTTCTTT; CDR3aa: CASSLDGSQNTEAFF
j_gene: TRBJ2-3; abundance: .; v_gene: TRBV15; d_gene: TRBD2; CDR3nt: TGTGCCACCAGCAGAAGCCCCATTCCCCTAGCGGGGGGGACAGATACGCAGTATTTT; CDR3aa: CATSRSPIPLAGGTDTQYF
j_gene: TRBJ2-2; abundance: .; v_gene: TRBV9; d_gene: .; CDR3nt: TGTGCCAGCAGCCCACAGTCAGCCGGGGAGCTGTTTTTT; CDR3aa: CASSPQSAGELFF
j_gene: TRBJ2-3; abundance: .; v_gene: TRBV30; d_gene: TRBD2; CDR3nt: TGTGCCTGGAGTCCCCTTTGGACTAGCGGGAGTTCAGATACGCAGTATTTT; CDR3aa: CAWSPLWTSGSSDTQYF
j_gene: TRBJ2-7; abundance: .; v_gene: TRBV29-1; d_gene: .; CDR3nt: TGCAGCGTTGAAACAGACTCCTACGAGCAGTACTTC; CDR3aa: CSVETDSYEQYF
j_gene: TRBJ1-3; abundance: once; v_gene: TRBV5-1; d_gene: TRBD1; CDR3nt: TGCGCCAGCAGCTTGGAGGGGACAGGAAAGGGAAACACCATATATTTT; CDR3aa: CASSLEGTGKGNTIYF
j_gene: TRBJ2-1; abundance: once; v_gene: TRBV6-6; d_gene: TRBD2; CDR3nt: TGTGCCAGCAGTTACCTACTAGCGGGAGTTGGGGGTGAGCAGTTCTTC; CDR3aa: CASSYLLAGVGGEQFF
j_gene: TRBJ2-5; abundance: .; v_gene: TRBV19; d_gene: .; CDR3nt: TGTGCCAGTAGTATAGACGGACTGGTGGAGACCCAGTACTTC; CDR3aa: CASSIDGLVETQYF
j_gene: TRBJ2-7; abundance: .; v_gene: TRBV5-4; d_gene: TRBD1; CDR3nt: TGTGCCAGCAGCTTTAATCAGGGGGCCGGCGAGCAGTACTTC; CDR3aa: CASSFNQGAGEQYF
j_gene: TRBJ2-1; abundance: .; v_gene: TRBV10-1; d_gene: .; CDR3nt: TGCGCCAGCAGTGAGACCCCGTTTCGGGGGGCTCAGTTCTTC; CDR3aa: CASSETPFRGAQFF
j_gene: TRBJ2-7; abundance: .; v_gene: TRBV7-9; d_gene: .; CDR3nt: TGTGCCAGCTCGTCAGGGGCGGCCGAGCAGTACTTC; CDR3aa: CASSSGAAEQYF
j_gene: TRBJ2-1; abundance: .; v_gene: TRBV5-4; d_gene: TRBD2; CDR3nt: TGTGCCAGCAGCCCTGATAGAGGCGGGCGGGGGGGTGGTGAGCAGTTCTTC; CDR3aa: CASSPDRGGRGGGEQFF
j_gene: TRBJ2-3; abundance: .; v_gene: TRBV5-8; d_gene: TRBD2; CDR3nt: TGTGCCAGCAGCTTGGCCGGACTAGCGGGGGCAGATACGCAGTATTTT; CDR3aa: CASSLAGLAGADTQYF
j_gene: TRBJ2-7; abundance: .; v_gene: TRBV19; d_gene: TRBD1; CDR3nt: TGTGCCAGTAGTGTGACAGGGCTATCCTCCTACGAGCAGTACTTC; CDR3aa: CASSVTGLSSYEQYF
j_gene: TRBJ2-3; abundance: .; v_gene: TRBV7-6; d_gene: TRBD2; CDR3nt: TGTGCCAGCAGCTTAGGCGGGAGAATAACAGATACGCAGTATTTT; CDR3aa: CASSLGGRITDTQYF
j_gene: TRBJ2-7; abundance: .; v_gene: TRBV11-2; d_gene: .; CDR3nt: TGTGCCAGCAGCTTAGCCCGGGACATCTACGAGCAGTACTTC; CDR3aa: CASSLARDIYEQYF
j_gene: TRBJ1-4; abundance: .; v_gene: TRBV6-5; d_gene: .; CDR3nt: TGTGCCAGCACCAAGAGCGGGGGGACTAATGAAAAACTGTTTTTT; CDR3aa: CASTKSGGTNEKLFF
j_gene: TRBJ2-4; abundance: once; v_gene: TRBV19; d_gene: .; CDR3nt: TGTGCCAGTAGTCCTCCACTAGGGGACATGTACTTC; CDR3aa: CASSPPLGDMYF
j_gene: TRBJ2-5; abundance: .; v_gene: TRBV21-1; d_gene: .; CDR3nt: TGTGCCAGCAGCAAGAGGGACAGGGAAGAGACCCAGTACTTC; CDR3aa: CASSKRDREETQYF
j_gene: TRBJ2-2; abundance: .; v_gene: TRBV5-6; d_gene: .; CDR3nt: TGTGCCAGCAGCGCCCTGGACAGCCCCTGGCGCACCGGGGAGCTGTTTTTT; CDR3aa: CASSALDSPWRTGELFF